Presented here are 30 T cell receptor beta chains from one specimen sequenced in a study of a mutant IDH1 vaccine in newly diagnosed glioma. Generated by immunoSEQ multiplex PCR, the TCRdb table keeps only in-frame clones and is missing some. The sample includes around 63,000 clones, approximately 91% seen only once; the top ten take over 2.5%. The time point: baseline, week 1 (first vaccination visit). Treatment described: pre-vaccination baseline after standard-of-care therapy. This material consisted of PBMCs, taken from a glioma patient treated with radiotherapy, temozolomide or both. All receptors come from a middle-aged man with glioma.

This rearrangement joins TRBV5-6 to TRBJ2-1; D possibly corresponds to TRBD1 (5 bases). The CDR3 totals 13 residues. Germline lookup yields CDR1 SGHDT and CDR2 YYEEEE. Trimming pared 2 bases from V and 5 bases from J, leaving 8 bases between. CDR3 nucleotides: TGTGCCAGCAGCTTACGACAGCACAATGAGCAGTTCTTC. It yields the protein CASSLRQHNEQFF.

This chain uses TRBV6-6 with TRBJ1-1; 7 bases match TRBD1. With V trimmed by 6 bases and J by 4 bases, 8 bases remained unmatched. The CDR3 length is 14 residues. Germline-derived CDR1 and CDR2 are MNHNY and SVGAGI (reference sequence). CDR3: CASSFNRGGTEAFF. The CDR3 region has the DNA TGTGCCAGCAGCTTCAACAGGGGTGGCACTGAAGCTTTCTTT.

The CDR3 reads CASSLEGALRVNTEAFF. The CDR3 DNA reads as TGTGCCAGCAGCTTGGAGGGGGCGCTAAGGGTGAACACTGAAGCTTTCTTT. The genes are TRBV5-7 and TRBJ1-1, with 7 nucleotides matching TRBD1. TRBV5-7 is noted as an ORF with a role that remains uncertain. The CDR3 sequence is 17 residues long. Trimming took 0 bases from V and 0 from J; bases not matched to a gene: 8.

This chain connects TRBV7-2 to TRBJ2-3; D is perhaps TRBD2 (6 bases). The V gene lost 5 bases and the J gene lost 0 bases, with 9 bases spanning the gap. The CDR3 is made up of 14 amino acids. Germline V gene lookup returns CDR1 SGHTA and CDR2 FQGNSA. The CDR3 sequence is CASSLGTSTDTQYF. The CDR3 DNA sequence: TGTGCCAGCAGCCTAGGGACTAGCACAGATACGCAGTATTTT.

The chain has TRBV27 and TRBJ1-1; TRBD1 matches 7 bases. The CDR3 runs 18 residues. CDR1 is MNHEY, CDR2 SMNVEV, per germline (reference sequence). V lost 4 bases, J lost 0 bases, and 14 bases stayed unmatched. This chain's CDR3 is CASSSQGTSSTMNTEAFF. The CDR3 region has the DNA TGTGCCAGCAGTTCACAGGGGACATCGAGTACTATGAACACTGAAGCTTTCTTT.

This chain links TRBV9 with TRBJ2-3, with D possibly being TRBD1 (6 bases). The CDR3 is 14 amino acids. Germline assignment: CDR1 SGDLS and CDR2 YYNGEE. Deletions cut 2 bases from V and 3 bases from J, with 10 bases between. CDR3 DNA sequence: TGTGCCAGCAGCGTGACAGGTCAGACAGATACGCAGTATTTT. This translates into CASSVTGQTDTQYF. Looking up the rest from reference TRBV9 and TRBJ2-3 gives the full variable domain: DSGVTQTPKHLITATGQRVTLRCSPRSGDLSVYWYQQSLDQGLQFLIQYYNGEERAKGNILERFSAQQFPDLHSELNLSSLELGDSALYFCASSVTGQTDTQYFGPGTRLTVL.

The CDR3 sequence is CASSDFGSYEQYF. In DNA form, the CDR3 reads TGTGCCAGCAGCGACTTTGGTTCCTACGAGCAGTACTTC. The chain is built from TRBV13 and TRBJ2-7; unclear D gene. From germline, CDR1 is PRHDT and CDR2 FYEKMQ (reference sequence). The CDR3 extends over 13 amino acids. Between the trimmed V and J ends, which lost 5 bases and 1 base, there was a span of 9 bases.

The V call is TRBV11-2, the J call TRBJ2-4; the D call may be TRBD1 or TRBD2 (5 bases each). Deletions cut 4 bases from V and 3 bases from J, with 16 bases between. The CDR3 has 16 residues. Germline values: CDR1 SGHAT, CDR2 FQNNGV. The CDR3 loop reads CASSSRDPRGKNIQYF. The CDR3, as DNA: TGTGCCAGCAGCTCCAGGGATCCTCGGGGCAAAAACATTCAGTACTTC.

This clone turned up a few times. The genes are TRBV5-6 and TRBJ1-6; D unclear. V dropped 0 bases and J dropped 18 bases, with 13 bases sitting between them. The CDR3 sequence is 12 residues long. CDR1 and CDR2 from the germline V gene are SGHDT and YYEEEE. This chain's CDR3 is CASSLASGRHHF. DNA of the CDR3: TGTGCCAGCAGCTTGGCGTCGGGTCGGCACCACTTT.

This rearrangement joins TRBV4-2 to TRBJ2-1; D ambiguous. V was clipped by 0 bases and J by 8 bases, with 5 bases between them. Germline V gene lookup returns CDR1 LGHNA and CDR2 YNFKEQ. There are 12 residues in the CDR3. The CDR3 sequence is CASSQDRDEQFF. The CDR3, as DNA: TGTGCCAGCAGCCAAGACCGGGATGAGCAGTTCTTC.

The gene calls are TRBV11-2 and TRBJ2-3; a weak D match, TRBD1 (6 bases). Germline values: CDR1 SGHAT, CDR2 FQNNGV. The V end was cut by 5 bases, the J end by 2 bases, with 20 bases between. The CDR3 is made up of 17 amino acids. The CDR3 DNA reads TGTGCCAGCAGCCTCTTTCCGGGACAAAACTCCACAGATACGCAGTATTTT. Translating it yields CASSLFPGQNSTDTQYF. The full variable domain, with the rest looked up from reference TRBV11-2 and TRBJ2-3, is EAGVAQSPRYKIIEKRQSVAFWCNPISGHATLYWYQQILGQGPKLLIQFQNNGVVDDSQLPKDRFSAERLKGVDSTLKIQPAKLEDSAVYLCASSLFPGQNSTDTQYFGPGTRLTVL.

The gene calls are TRBV18 and TRBJ1-3, with 7 bases fitting TRBD1. Germline V gene data show CDR1 as KGHSH and CDR2 as LQKENI. J gave up 8 bases and V 5 bases, and 9 bases lay outside the gene matches. The CDR3 sequence is 14 residues long. CDR3: CASSRVRQGDTIYF. The CDR3 DNA is TGTGCCAGCTCAAGGGTCCGACAGGGCGACACCATATATTTT.

V and J are TRBV4-2 and TRBJ2-7; maybe TRBD2 (5 bases). V lost 3 bases and J lost 3, with 15 bases in between. The CDR3 is 15 amino acids. Germline V gene lookup returns CDR1 LGHNA and CDR2 YNFKEQ. The CDR3 DNA reads TGTGCCAGCAGCCAGGGGTCCGGGGTCGGCTACGAGCAGTACTTC. Translation: CASSQGSGVGYEQYF.

The V and J genes are TRBV28 and TRBJ2-7; D unclear. The germline V and J ends were trimmed by 5 bases and 4 bases, with 15 bases remaining between them. CDR1 is MDHEN and CDR2 is SYDVKM in the germline V gene. The CDR3 is made up of 14 amino acids. The CDR3 DNA is TGTGCCAGCAGTCCCCGCGTATTTAGGTACGAGCAGTACTTC. Its translation: CASSPRVFRYEQYF.

The chain combines TRBV19 with TRBJ1-1, with D uncertain. This CDR3 is 14 amino acids long. With 5 bases removed from V and 5 bases from J, the gap between germline ends came to 15 bases. CDR1 and CDR2 from the germline V gene are LNHDA and SQIVND (reference sequence). The DNA for the CDR3 is TGTGCCAGTAGTCCCTCAGGTCGGAGGACTGAAGCTTTCTTT. This sequence encodes CASSPSGRRTEAFF.

The gene calls are TRBV29-1 and TRBJ2-3; TRBD1 agrees at 8 bases. Germline V gene lookup returns CDR1 SQVTM and CDR2 ANQGSEA. Trimming took 8 bases from V and 0 from J; bases not matched to a gene: 16. The CDR3 runs to 17 residues. CDR3 region: CSSKGYRGEASTDTQYF. The CDR3 nucleotides read TGCAGCTCGAAAGGCTACAGGGGGGAGGCTAGCACAGATACGCAGTATTTT.

V is TRBV7-9 and J is TRBJ2-5; D may be TRBD2 (5 bases). The CDR3 is 15 residues long. Germline lookup yields CDR1 SEHNR and CDR2 FQNEAQ (reference sequence). Trimming shortened V by 0 bases and J by 9 bases, and 17 bases separated the two germline ends. Here the CDR3 DNA reads TGTGCCAGCAGCTTAGCGATGGGTCAAGCGGATTCCCAGTACTTC. This translates into CASSLAMGQADSQYF.

This rearrangement joins TRBV19 to TRBJ2-7, with D possibly TRBD2 on 6 matching bases. Germline V CDR1 and CDR2: LNHDA, SQIVND (reference sequence). The CDR3 length is 13 residues. V lost 3 bases to trimming and J lost 4 bases, with 10 bases between them. CDR3 loop: CASSIDGGYEQYF. Written as DNA, the CDR3 is TGTGCCAGTAGTATTGATGGAGGGTACGAGCAGTACTTC.

The CDR3 reads CASREPGQGPQGYGYTF. The CDR3 DNA is TGTGCCAGCAGGGAACCGGGACAGGGTCCCCAGGGCTATGGCTACACCTTC. The chain joins TRBV2 to TRBJ1-2; 9 positions match TRBD1. This CDR3 has 17 amino acids. Germline V gene sequence: CDR1 SNHLY, CDR2 FYNNEI. After removal of 6 bases from V and 4 bases from J, the junction contained 15 bases not matched to a gene.

The rearrangement uses TRBV19 and TRBJ1-1; D gene unclear. Per germline, CDR1 LNHDA and CDR2 SQIVND (reference sequence). Trimming took off 6 bases at V and 0 bases at J, with 11 bases between the two ends. The length of the CDR3 is 14 residues. The CDR3 DNA is TGTGCCAGTAGGGACTATGCTATGAACACTGAAGCTTTCTTT. This sequence encodes CASRDYAMNTEAFF.

The rearrangement links TRBV6-6 to TRBJ2-2; D may be TRBD2 (6 bases). The CDR3 length is 15 residues. Trimming removed 3 bases at V and 5 bases at J, with 13 bases between. Germline V gene data show CDR1 as MNHNY and CDR2 as SVGAGI (reference sequence). In nucleotides, the CDR3 is TGTGCCAGCAGTTATTTCGGACTATCGACCGGGGAGCTGTTTTTT. This translates into CASSYFGLSTGELFF.

The chain couples TRBV7-2 to TRBJ1-1; D uncertain. CDR1 is SGHTA, CDR2 FQGNSA, per germline. The length of the CDR3 is 13 residues. V lost 0 bases, J lost 7 bases, and 9 bases lay in between. Here the CDR3 DNA reads TGTGCCAGCAGCTTAGCGGTCGGGGTTGAAGCTTTCTTT. Amino acid sequence: CASSLAVGVEAFF.

The rearrangement uses TRBV30 and TRBJ2-7, with TRBD1 as a possible D gene (6 bases). V was cut by 1 base and J by 0 bases, with 7 bases left in between. This CDR3 is 13 amino acids long. Germline V gene sequence: CDR1 GTSNPN, CDR2 SVGIG (reference sequence). Written as DNA, the CDR3 is TGTGCCTGGAGTGGGGGGCTCTCCTACGAGCAGTACTTC. Its translation: CAWSGGLSYEQYF.

This clone was counted a single time. V gene TRBV5-8 combines with J gene TRBJ1-4; D may be TRBD1 (5 bases). The CDR3 loop spans 14 amino acids. Germline CDR1 SGHTS, CDR2 YDEGEE. Trimming cost V 4 bases and J 4 bases, with 11 bases left between them. This chain's CDR3 is CASSAGLINEKLFF. The DNA for the CDR3 is TGTGCCAGCAGCGCGGGACTGATTAATGAAAAACTGTTTTTT.

The chain combines TRBV5-4 with TRBJ1-4; D remains ambiguous. The CDR3 sequence is 17 residues long. The germline CDR1 and CDR2 sequences are SGHNT and YYREEE (reference sequence). Trimming pared 0 bases from V and 5 bases from J, leaving 17 bases between. In nucleotides, the CDR3 is TGTGCCAGCAGCTTGGACGCTACTAGGGAGCCCAATGAAAAACTGTTTTTT. Its protein is CASSLDATREPNEKLFF.

This chain uses TRBV4-2 with TRBJ2-3, with 11 positions matching TRBD2. The J segment lost 6 bases and the V segment lost 1 base, leaving 6 bases of the junction unmatched. Germline loops: CDR1 LGHNA, CDR2 YNFKEQ. This CDR3 spans 16 amino acids. CDR3 amino acids: CASSQASGGNSDTQYF. In DNA, the CDR3 is TGTGCCAGCAGCCAAGCTAGCGGGGGGAACTCGGATACGCAGTATTTT.

This sequence joins TRBV29-1 and TRBJ1-4; a possible D gene is TRBD1 (5 bases). Germline V gene data show CDR1 as SQVTM and CDR2 as ANQGSEA. Trimming shortened V by 7 bases and J by 0 bases, and 15 bases separated the two germline ends. The CDR3 contains 15 residues. Here the CDR3 reads CSASIGGATNEKLFF. The CDR3 nucleotides are TGCAGCGCTTCGATTGGGGGGGCAACTAATGAAAAACTGTTTTTT.

This clone showed up just a few times. The chain employs TRBV29-1 and TRBJ1-1; unclear D gene. This CDR3 has 10 residues. CDR1 is SQVTM, CDR2 ANQGSEA, per germline. Trimming cost V 4 bases and J 3 bases, with 3 bases left between them. This chain's CDR3 is CSVGYTEAFF. The CDR3 nucleotides read TGCAGCGTTGGTTACACTGAAGCTTTCTTT.

The chain carries TRBV11-2 and TRBJ2-6, with D possibly matching TRBD2 (6 bases). Germline CDR1 and CDR2: SGHAT and FQNNGV. The length of the CDR3 is 17 residues. The germline V and J ends were trimmed by 5 bases and 1 base, with 15 bases remaining between them. The CDR3 region has the DNA TGTGCCAGCAGCCCCGGGACTCCCCCATCTGGGGCCAACGTCCTGACTTTC. Its protein is CASSPGTPPSGANVLTF.

The J gene is TRBJ2-7, the V gene TRBV5-1, with a possible D match to TRBD2 (5 bases). Germline loops: CDR1 SGHRS, CDR2 YFSETQ. V gave up 5 bases and J gave up 2 bases, with 11 bases separating them. The CDR3 has 13 residues. The CDR3 bases are TGCGCCAGCAGGTCGTCCGGGACCTACGAGCAGTACTTC. It yields the protein CASRSSGTYEQYF. Looking up the rest from reference TRBV5-1 and TRBJ2-7 gives the full variable domain: KAGVTQTPRYLIKTRGQQVTLSCSPISGHRSVSWYQQTPGQGLQFLFEYFSETQRNKGNFPGRFSGRQFSNSRSEMNVSTLELGDSALYLCASRSSGTYEQYFGPGTRLTVT.